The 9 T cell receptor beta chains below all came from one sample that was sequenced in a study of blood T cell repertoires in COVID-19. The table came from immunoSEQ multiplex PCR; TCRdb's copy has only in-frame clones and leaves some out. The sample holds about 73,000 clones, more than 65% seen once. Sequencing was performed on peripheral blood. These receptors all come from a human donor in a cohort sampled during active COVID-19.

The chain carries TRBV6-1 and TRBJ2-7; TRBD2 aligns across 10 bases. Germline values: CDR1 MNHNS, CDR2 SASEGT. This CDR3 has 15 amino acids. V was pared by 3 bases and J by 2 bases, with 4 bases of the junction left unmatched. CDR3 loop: CASSDGLAGAYEQYF. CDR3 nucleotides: TGTGCCAGCAGTGACGGTCTAGCGGGGGCCTACGAGCAGTACTTC.

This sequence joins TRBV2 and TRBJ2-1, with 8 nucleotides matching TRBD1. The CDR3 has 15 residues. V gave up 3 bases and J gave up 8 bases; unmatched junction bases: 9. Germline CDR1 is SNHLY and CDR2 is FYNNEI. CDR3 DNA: TGTGCCAGCAGTGAGGGGACAGGCCGAATTGATGAGCAGTTCTTC. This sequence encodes CASSEGTGRIDEQFF.

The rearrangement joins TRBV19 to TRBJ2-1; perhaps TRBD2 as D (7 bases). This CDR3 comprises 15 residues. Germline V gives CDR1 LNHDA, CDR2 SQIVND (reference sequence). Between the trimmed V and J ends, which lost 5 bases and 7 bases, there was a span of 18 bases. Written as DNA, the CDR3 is TGTGCCAGTAGTCCCCGAGGGGGGGGGCCAAATGAGCAGTTCTTC. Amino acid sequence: CASSPRGGGPNEQFF.

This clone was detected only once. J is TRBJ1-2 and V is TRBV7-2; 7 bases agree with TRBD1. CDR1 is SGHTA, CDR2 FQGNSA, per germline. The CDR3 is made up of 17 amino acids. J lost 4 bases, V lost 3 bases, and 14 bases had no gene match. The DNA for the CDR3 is TGTGCCAGCAGCTTGACACTACGACAGGGCGGTTCCTATGGCTACACCTTC. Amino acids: CASSLTLRQGGSYGYTF.

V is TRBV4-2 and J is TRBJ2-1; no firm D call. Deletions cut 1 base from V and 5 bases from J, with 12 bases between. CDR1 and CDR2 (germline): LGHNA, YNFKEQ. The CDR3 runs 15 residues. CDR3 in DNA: TGTGCCAGCAGCCAAGGTCCAGGTGAAGACAATGAGCAGTTCTTC. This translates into CASSQGPGEDNEQFF.

CDR3 coding DNA: TGTGCCAGCAGTTTATTTGGACAGGGGGCAACAGATACGCAGTATTTT. It encodes CASSLFGQGATDTQYF. The gene calls are TRBV28 and TRBJ2-3; 11 positions agree with TRBD1. Germline trimming cut 1 base from V and 3 bases from J; bases unmatched to any gene: 3. The CDR3 consists of 16 residues. Germline V gene lookup returns CDR1 MDHEN and CDR2 SYDVKM. Full variable domain (missing parts from reference TRBV28 and TRBJ2-3): DVKVTQSSRYLVKRTGEKVFLECVQDMDHENMFWYRQDPGLGLRLIYFSYDVKMKEKGDIPEGYSVSREKKERFSLILESASTNQTSMYLCASSLFGQGATDTQYFGPGTRLTVL.

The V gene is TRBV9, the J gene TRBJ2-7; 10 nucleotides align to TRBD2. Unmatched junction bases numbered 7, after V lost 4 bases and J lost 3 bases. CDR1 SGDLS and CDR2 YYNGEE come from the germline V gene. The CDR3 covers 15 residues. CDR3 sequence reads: CASSFRSGGGYEQYF. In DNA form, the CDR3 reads TGTGCCAGCAGCTTCCGAAGCGGGGGGGGCTACGAGCAGTACTTC.

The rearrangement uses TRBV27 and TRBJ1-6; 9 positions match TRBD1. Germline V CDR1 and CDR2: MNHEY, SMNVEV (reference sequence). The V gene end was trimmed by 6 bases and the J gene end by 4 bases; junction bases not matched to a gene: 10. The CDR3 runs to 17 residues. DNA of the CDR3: TGTGCCAGCAGCAAAGGGACAGGGATCATTTATAATTCACCCCTCCACTTT. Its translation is CASSKGTGIIYNSPLHF.

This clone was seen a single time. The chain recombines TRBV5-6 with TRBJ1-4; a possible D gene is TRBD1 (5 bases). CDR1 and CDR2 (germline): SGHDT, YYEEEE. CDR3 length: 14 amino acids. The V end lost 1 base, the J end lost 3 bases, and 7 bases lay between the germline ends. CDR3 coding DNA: TGTGCCAGCAGCTTGAGGGGTTCTAATGAAAAACTGTTTTTT. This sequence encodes CASSLRGSNEKLFF.